These 18 T cell receptor beta chains originate from one sample sequenced in a study of cytomegalovirus exposure and HLA in healthy donors. The PCR was carried out with 60 Vbeta primers and 13 Jbeta primers. Libraries were prepared by immunoSEQ multiplex PCR; TCRdb keeps only in-frame clonotypes and omits some of them. The table has 110,000 to 150,000 clones, 77% seen once. Material: PBMCs. Receptors were obtained from a male donor in good health and CMV-seronegative.

V gene TRBV14 combines with J gene TRBJ1-4; TRBD1 might be the D (6 bases). The CDR3 has 15 residues. Germline lookup yields CDR1 SGHDN and CDR2 FVKESK. Trimming pared 4 bases from V and 10 bases from J, leaving 19 bases between. The DNA for the CDR3 is TGTGCCAGCAGCCCCATCGGGGGGGCGGATGGAAAACTGTTTTTT. Translation gives CASSPIGGADGKLFF.

This clone occurred a few times. This sequence joins TRBV27 and TRBJ1-1; the match to TRBD1 covers 10 bases. Germline V CDR1 and CDR2: MNHEY, SMNVEV (reference sequence). The CDR3 is 15 residues long. V shed 6 bases and J 4 bases; nucleotides not matched to a gene: 8. CDR3 region: CASRTRTGGGTEAFF. The CDR3 DNA reads TGTGCCAGCAGAACCCGGACAGGGGGAGGCACTGAAGCTTTCTTT.

Note on this clone: No conserved phenylalanine or tryptophan is present at the end of the CDR3, so a read error is the likely explanation. The DNA is left out, because the CDR3 cannot be placed on it with certainty; the CDR3 is given as TCRdb lists it. This rearrangement joins TRBV28 to TRBJ1-1; the table names TRBD1, a call not compared with the DNA. The germline gives CDR1 MDHEN, CDR2 SYDVKM. Inclusive of both ends, the CDR3 amounts to 11 amino acids. The CDR3: CASSRQGTPSI.

This clone turned up a few times. This chain connects TRBV2 to TRBJ1-4, with D perhaps matching TRBD1 (6 bases). V shed 8 bases and J shed 8 bases, with 12 bases lying between them. This CDR3 comprises 12 residues. CDR1 is SNHLY and CDR2 is FYNNEI in the germline V gene. The DNA of the CDR3 is TGTGCCAGCGTACAGGGAGGGGAAAAACTGTTTTTT. Translation: CASVQGGEKLFF.

The chain is built from TRBV2 and TRBJ1-2; 9 bases are shared with TRBD1. CDR1 and CDR2 (germline): SNHLY, FYNNEI. With 5 bases clipped from V and 6 bases from J, the junction kept 7 bases outside the gene matches. The CDR3 loop spans 14 amino acids. The CDR3 region has the DNA TGTGCCAGCAGTCGCCGGGGACAGGGTAATGGCTACACCTTC. This sequence encodes CASSRRGQGNGYTF.

This chain joins TRBV5-4 and TRBJ2-7, with D unresolved. The CDR3 is 14 residues long. V lost 1 base and J lost 5, with 13 bases in between. Germline-derived CDR1 and CDR2 are SGHNT and YYREEE (reference sequence). Written as DNA, the CDR3 is TGTGCCAGCAGCTTGCCGGCAGGAATGGACGAGCAGTACTTC. This gives the protein CASSLPAGMDEQYF.

This sequence joins TRBV27 and TRBJ2-7; a weak D match, TRBD2 (5 bases). The CDR3 runs to 13 residues. In germline, CDR1 is MNHEY, CDR2 SMNVEV (reference sequence). The V end lost 5 bases, the J end lost 6 bases, and 14 bases lay between the germline ends. The CDR3 region is CASSPRSGAEQYF. Written as DNA, the CDR3 is TGTGCCAGCAGTCCCCGAAGCGGTGCCGAGCAGTACTTC.

V gene TRBV6-1 combines with J gene TRBJ1-2, with a weak D call TRBD1 (5 bases). Trimming stripped 1 base from V and 7 bases from J, with 16 bases between. CDR1 is MNHNS, CDR2 SASEGT, per germline. The CDR3 runs 15 residues. The CDR3 protein is CASSEDLRVITGYTF. Here the CDR3 DNA reads TGTGCCAGCAGTGAAGATCTCAGGGTTATAACTGGCTACACCTTC.

The chain links TRBV6-5 to TRBJ2-5; 10 nucleotides line up with TRBD1. TRBJ2-7 explains the end of the DNA better; the J call may be wrong. Germline lookup yields CDR1 MNHEY and CDR2 SVGAGI. This CDR3 is built from 16 residues. The CDR3, as DNA: TGTGCCAGCAGTTACCCTAGGGGACAGGGGATTTACGAGCAGTACTTC. Protein sequence: CASSYPRGQGIYEQYF.

This clone was detected only once. V gene TRBV6-5 combines with J gene TRBJ1-3, with D perhaps matching TRBD1 (5 bases). This CDR3 is built from 15 residues. Looked up from germline, CDR1 is MNHEY and CDR2 is SVGAGI. V gave up 4 bases and J gave up 4 bases, with 14 bases separating them. Here the CDR3 DNA reads TGTGCCAGCAGTTCCCAGCAGGGACTCGGAAACACCATATATTTT. Protein sequence: CASSSQQGLGNTIYF.

Turning to this clone: A read error may account for a junction end that differs from germline. The rearrangement joins TRBV6-5 to TRBJ2-6; tentative D call: TRBD1 (5 bases). From germline, CDR1 is MNHEY and CDR2 SVGAGI. The CDR3 runs 13 residues. CDR3 sequence: CASSSSGANGLTF. The CDR3 nucleotides read TGTGCCAGCAGTTCCTCTGGGGCCAACGGCCTGACTTTC.

The genes are TRBV29-1 and TRBJ2-7; TRBD1 matches 10 bases. The CDR3 sequence is 14 residues long. After removal of 6 bases from V and 3 bases from J, the junction contained 8 bases not matched to a gene. CDR1 and CDR2 (germline): SQVTM, ANQGSEA. CDR3 amino acids: CSVGARTGGYEQYF. The CDR3 DNA reads as TGCAGCGTGGGGGCCCGGACAGGGGGCTACGAGCAGTACTTC.

A single count supports this clone. The V call is TRBV27, the J call TRBJ2-7; D perhaps matches TRBD2 (6 bases). The germline V and J ends were trimmed by 8 bases and 3 bases, with 17 bases remaining between them. Germline lookup yields CDR1 MNHEY and CDR2 SMNVEV (reference sequence). This CDR3 spans 14 amino acids. CDR3 coding DNA: TGTGCCAGCCGGGACTCCAATCGAGTCTACGAGCAGTACTTC. Its translation: CASRDSNRVYEQYF.

This chain links TRBV5-1 with TRBJ2-1; 9 bases are shared with TRBD2. Germline loops: CDR1 SGHRS, CDR2 YFSETQ. CDR3 length: 14 amino acids. Trimming took 5 bases from V and 12 from J; bases not matched to a gene: 12. DNA of the CDR3: TGCGCCAGCAGGTCGACTAGCGGCCTTGGGGGGCAGTTCTTC. Its protein product is CASRSTSGLGGQFF.

This clone was observed a handful of times. At the DNA level, this CDR3 is encoded by other sequences in the same sample as well. V is TRBV5-1 and J is TRBJ1-5; D not certain. V lost 4 bases and J lost 1, with 6 bases in between. CDR1 is SGHRS and CDR2 is YFSETQ in the germline V gene. This CDR3 is 13 amino acids long. This CDR3 reads CASSLYSNQPQHF. CDR3 coding DNA: TGCGCCAGCAGCCTCTACAGCAATCAGCCCCAGCATTTT.

The chain uses TRBV10-3 and TRBJ1-2, with D unclear. This CDR3 is built from 14 residues. The germline CDR1 and CDR2 sequences are ENHRY and SYGVKD. Trimming took off 1 base at V and 4 bases at J, with 10 bases between the two ends. This CDR3 reads CAISEYGVGYGYTF. The CDR3 region has the DNA TGTGCCATCAGTGAGTACGGGGTAGGCTATGGCTACACCTTC.

This chain joins TRBV11-2 and TRBJ2-2; D ambiguous. Trimming removed 3 bases at V and 9 bases at J, with 8 bases between. This CDR3 region has 12 residues. Germline values: CDR1 SGHAT, CDR2 FQNNGV. The CDR3 coding sequence is TGTGCCAGCAGCTTTGTCCACAGGGAGCTGTTTTTT. It translates to CASSFVHRELFF.

The chain has TRBV14 and TRBJ2-3; 7 nucleotides align to TRBD2. Germline CDR1 reads SGHDN; CDR2 reads FVKESK. This CDR3 has 17 amino acids. Trimming removed 0 bases from V and 3 bases from J; junction bases left unmatched: 9. This CDR3 reads CASSQDFYRGVTDTQYF. CDR3 nucleotides: TGTGCCAGCAGCCAAGATTTCTATCGGGGGGTGACAGATACGCAGTATTTT.